The 12 T cell receptor beta chains below all came from one sample that was sequenced in a study (dated by TCRdb to about 2016). Preparation of the library involved RT-PCR. The reads were generated on an Illumina MiSeq. In-frame beta chains were kept once TCRdb had trimmed the public reads at Q25 with fastp and called clones with MiXCR. Rows are combined by CDR3 protein, so each entry shows the most common genes and DNA. This sample holds hundreds of thousands of distinct CDR3 sequences; 13% to 15% were observed only once. Of the sample, just over 3.5% falls within the top ten clones. Input material: memory CD4+ T cells from blood. The source is a female donor in good health, serving as a healthy control.

This clonotype was detected only a few times. The V and J genes are TRBV18 and TRBJ2-5, with 8 bases lining up with TRBD1. Germline values: CDR1 KGHSH, CDR2 LQKENI. The CDR3 has 14 residues. J was trimmed by 5 bases and V by 3 bases; bases with no gene match: 5. This chain's CDR3 is CASSPPTGAETQYF. The CDR3 DNA follows: TGTGCCAGCTCACCCCCGACAGGGGCGGAGACCCAGTACTTC.

Details on this clonotype: A much more abundant neighbour one base away suggests this may be a read error. This sequence joins TRBV5-1 and TRBJ1-4; the D is unclear. Germline loops: CDR1 SGHRS, CDR2 YFSETQ. The CDR3 contains 14 residues. V was pared by 4 bases and J by 0 bases, with 7 bases between. The CDR3 region is CASSVGTTNEKLFF. The CDR3 DNA reads as TGCGCCAGCAGCGTGGGAACAACTAATGAAAAACTGTTTTTT. The variable domain in full, completed from reference TRBV5-1 and TRBJ1-4, reads KAGVTQTPRYLIKTRGQQVTLSCSPISGHRSVSWYQQTPGQGLQFLFEYFSETQRNKGNFPGRFSGRQFSNSRSEMNVSTLELGDSALYLCASSVGTTNEKLFFGSGTQLSVL.

The rearrangement joins TRBV15 to TRBJ1-2; TRBD1 agrees at 7 bases. This CDR3 is built from 15 residues. The germline CDR1 and CDR2 sequences are LNHNV and YYDKDF (reference sequence). V was clipped by 3 bases and J by 8 bases; unmatched bases: 12. In DNA form, the CDR3 reads TGTGCCACCAGCAGTCCCGCAGGGAAAGGGGGCGGCTACACCTTC. As protein: CATSSPAGKGGGYTF. The full variable domain, completed using reference TRBV15 and TRBJ1-2, is DAMVIQNPRYQVTQFGKPVTLSCSQTLNHNVMYWYQQKSSQAPKLLFHYYDKDFNNEADTPDNFQSRRPNTSFCFLDIRSPGLGDTAMYLCATSSPAGKGGGYTFGSGTRLTVV.

This clonotype was found many times. This chain links TRBV7-2 with TRBJ2-1, with 9 bases identical to TRBD1. The CDR3 extends over 14 amino acids. V lost 5 bases and J lost 5; bases outside the gene matches: 4. The germline CDR1 and CDR2 sequences are SGHTA and FQGNSA. CDR3 sequence (DNA): TGTGCCAGCAGCCTCCGGGACAGGGACAATGAGCAGTTCTTC. Translated: CASSLRDRDNEQFF.

This clonotype was recorded many times. V usage is TRBV4-3 and J usage is TRBJ2-7; D may be TRBD1 or TRBD2 (6 bases each). This CDR3 region has 13 residues. Between the trimmed V and J ends, which lost 0 bases and 8 bases, there was a span of 11 bases. CDR1 and CDR2 from the germline V gene are LGHNA and YSLEER. The CDR3 DNA follows: TGCGCCAGCAGCCAAGATGGGGGGACAAAGCAGTACTTC. This encodes CASSQDGGTKQYF.

The chain is built from TRBV6-5 and TRBJ2-7; D ambiguous. Trimming removed 5 bases from V and 3 bases from J, with 17 bases in between. This CDR3 region has 15 residues. CDR1 is MNHEY and CDR2 is SVGAGI in the germline V gene. In DNA, the CDR3 is TGTGCCAGCAGTAAATCCGTATCCCAAAGCTACGAGCAGTACTTC. Its translation is CASSKSVSQSYEQYF.

This clonotype was seen a handful of times. The rearrangement uses TRBV5-4 and TRBJ2-3, with D perhaps matching TRBD2 (6 bases). Germline CDR1 is SGHNT and CDR2 is YYREEE (reference sequence). This CDR3 has 16 residues. Trimming pared 4 bases from V and 3 bases from J, leaving 18 bases between. DNA for the CDR3: TGTGCCAGCAGCCTTGTGGGGCGGGGCTATACAGATACGCAGTATTTT. Translating gives CASSLVGRGYTDTQYF.

Concerning this clonotype itself: The likely explanation is a read error, given a far larger clone one base away. The chain carries TRBV5-4 and TRBJ1-2; tentatively, D is TRBD1 (5 bases). V was trimmed by 3 bases and J by 1 base, leaving 7 bases between them. The CDR3 sequence is 13 residues long. Germline-derived CDR1 and CDR2 are SGHNT and YYREEE (reference sequence). The CDR3 reads CASSSDSNYGYTF. The CDR3 region has the DNA TGTGCCAGCAGCTCAGACAGTAACTATGGCTACACCTTC.

This clonotype was seen a few times. This rearrangement joins TRBV13 to TRBJ2-2, with TRBD1 matching over 9 bases. V shed 2 bases, J shed 6 bases, and the junction held 10 bases outside the gene matches. This CDR3 comprises 17 residues. Germline V gives CDR1 PRHDT, CDR2 FYEKMQ (reference sequence). CDR3 sequence (DNA): TGTGCCAGCAGCTTATCTTATACAGGGGGCGCATCCGGGGAGCTGTTTTTT. Residues: CASSLSYTGGASGELFF.

This clonotype has only a few counts. The chain links TRBV28 to TRBJ2-1; no clear D. Germline V gene lookup returns CDR1 MDHEN and CDR2 SYDVKM. V lost 7 bases and J lost 2, with 9 bases in between. CDR3 size: 13 residues. Here the CDR3 DNA reads TGTGCCAGCACGGCCGCACCCTACAATGAGCAGTTCTTC. Its protein product is CASTAAPYNEQFF.

This clonotype has a count of ten or more. The V gene is TRBV29-1, the J gene TRBJ2-3; a weak D match, TRBD1 (7 bases). The CDR3 is made up of 15 amino acids. Between the trimmed V and J ends, which lost 5 bases and 1 base, there was a span of 16 bases. Germline V lookup: CDR1 SQVTM, CDR2 ANQGSEA. The CDR3, as DNA: TGCAGCGTTACCGGCCAGGGGGGCGGCACAGATACGCAGTATTTT. Translation: CSVTGQGGGTDTQYF.

This rearrangement joins TRBV7-2 to TRBJ2-5, with TRBD2 identical over 9 bases. After removal of 5 bases from V and 4 bases from J, the junction contained 8 bases not matched to a gene. CDR1 and CDR2 from the germline V gene are SGHTA and FQGNSA. This CDR3 has 15 residues. The CDR3 reads CASSPYGSGGETQYF. Here the CDR3 DNA reads TGTGCCAGCAGCCCCTACGGTAGCGGGGGAGAGACCCAGTACTTC.